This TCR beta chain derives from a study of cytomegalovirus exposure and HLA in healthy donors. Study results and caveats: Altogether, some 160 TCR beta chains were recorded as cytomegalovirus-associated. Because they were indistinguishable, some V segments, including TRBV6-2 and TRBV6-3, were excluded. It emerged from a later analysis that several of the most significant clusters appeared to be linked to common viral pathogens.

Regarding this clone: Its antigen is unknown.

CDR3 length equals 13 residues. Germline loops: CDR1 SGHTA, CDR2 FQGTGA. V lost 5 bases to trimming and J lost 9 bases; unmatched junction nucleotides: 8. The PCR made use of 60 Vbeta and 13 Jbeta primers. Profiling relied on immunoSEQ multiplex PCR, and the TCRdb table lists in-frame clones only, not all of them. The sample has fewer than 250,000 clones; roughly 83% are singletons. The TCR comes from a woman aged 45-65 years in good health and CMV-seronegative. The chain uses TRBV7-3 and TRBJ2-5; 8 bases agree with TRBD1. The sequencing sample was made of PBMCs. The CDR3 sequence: CASSLGSTGAQYF. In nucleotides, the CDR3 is TGTGCCAGCAGCCTAGGATCGACAGGGGCCCAGTACTTC.